These 2 T cell receptor beta chains were sequenced from one sample in a study of T cell changes during pregnancy in multiple sclerosis. Some clones are missing from TCRdb's copy, which holds only in-frame ones; the method was immunoSEQ multiplex PCR. Of under 80,000 clones detected, approximately 92% appear once; the ten largest clones hold about 2.5%. The starting material was peripheral blood, obtained before pregnancy. The receptor set was obtained from a female donor with multiple sclerosis, enrolled in a pregnancy study.

This clone was detected a few times. The CDR3 loop reads CASSQRWSGSYNEQFF. DNA for the CDR3: TGTGCCAGCAGTCAACGGTGGTCCGGCTCCTACAATGAGCAGTTCTTC. The rearrangement joins TRBV2 to TRBJ2-1; no definite D call. The CDR3 runs to 16 residues. The V end lost 5 bases, the J end lost 0 bases, and 14 bases lay between the germline ends. Germline V lookup: CDR1 SNHLY, CDR2 FYNNEI. The whole variable domain, remainder taken from reference TRBV2 and TRBJ2-1, is EPEVTQTPSHQVTQMGQEVILRCVPISNHLYFYWYRQILGQKVEFLVSFYNNEISEKSEIFDDQFSVERPDGSNFTLKIRSTKLEDSAMYFCASSQRWSGSYNEQFFGPGTRLTVL.

This clone was counted a single time. The gene calls are TRBV5-1 and TRBJ2-2; 12 nucleotides line up with TRBD2. The CDR3 is 15 amino acids. The germline V gene has CDR1 SGHRS and CDR2 YFSETQ. The trim removed 2 bases at V and 4 bases at J, leaving 0 bases unmatched. CDR3 region: CASSLLAGGTGELFF. CDR3 DNA: TGCGCCAGCAGCTTACTAGCGGGAGGCACCGGGGAGCTGTTTTTT.